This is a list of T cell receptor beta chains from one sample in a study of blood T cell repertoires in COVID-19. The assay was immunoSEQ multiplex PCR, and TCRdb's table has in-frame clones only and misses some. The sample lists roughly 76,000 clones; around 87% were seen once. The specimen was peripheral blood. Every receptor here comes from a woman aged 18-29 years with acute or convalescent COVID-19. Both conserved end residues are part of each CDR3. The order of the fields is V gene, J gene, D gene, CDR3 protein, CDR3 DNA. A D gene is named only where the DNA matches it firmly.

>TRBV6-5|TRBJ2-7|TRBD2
CASSTSGGGVGEQYF
TGTGCCAGCAGTACTAGCGGGGGAGGGGTCGGTGAGCAGTACTTC
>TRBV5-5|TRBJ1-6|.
CASSLVISSYNSPLHF
TGTGCCAGCAGCTTGGTAATCAGCTCCTATAATTCACCCCTCCACTTT
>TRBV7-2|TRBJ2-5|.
CASSSTGLNQETQYF
TGTGCCAGCAGCTCCACAGGACTAAACCAAGAGACCCAGTACTTC
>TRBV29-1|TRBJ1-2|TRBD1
CSVEEGQVF
TGCAGCGTTGAAGAAGGACAGGTTTTC
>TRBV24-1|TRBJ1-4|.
CATSDWGEKLFF
TGTGCCACCAGTGACTGGGGCGAAAAACTGTTTTTT
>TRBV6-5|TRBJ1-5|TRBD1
CASSTGGGNQPQHF
TGTGCCAGCAGTACAGGGGGGGGAAATCAGCCCCAGCATTTT
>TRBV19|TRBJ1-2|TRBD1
CASSIGTGRNYGYTF
TGTGCCAGTAGTATCGGGACAGGGAGGAACTATGGCTACACCTTC
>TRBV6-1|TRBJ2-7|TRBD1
CASSEVTGGGYEQYF
TGTGCCAGCAGTGAGGTGACAGGGGGCGGGTACGAGCAGTACTTC
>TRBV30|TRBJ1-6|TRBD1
CAWSFSTGEHSPLHF
TGTGCCTGGAGTTTTAGTACAGGGGAACATTCACCCCTCCACTTT
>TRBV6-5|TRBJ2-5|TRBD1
CASSYDREQTQYF
TGTGCCAGCAGTTACGACAGGGAACAGACCCAGTACTTC